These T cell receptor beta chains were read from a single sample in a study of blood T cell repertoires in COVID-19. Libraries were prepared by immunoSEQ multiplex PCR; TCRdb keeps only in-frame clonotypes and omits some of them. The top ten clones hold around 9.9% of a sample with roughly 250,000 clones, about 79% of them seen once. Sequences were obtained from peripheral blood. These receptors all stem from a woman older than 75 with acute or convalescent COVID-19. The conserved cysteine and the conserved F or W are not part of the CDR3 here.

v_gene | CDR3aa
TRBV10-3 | AIKPTDYQPQH
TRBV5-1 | ASSLLTGPHEQY
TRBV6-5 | ASGGFSGNTIY
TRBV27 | ASSFGYEQY
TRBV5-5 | ASSFDRGREKLF
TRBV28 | ASSSPTGEVWPQH
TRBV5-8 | ASSLDRGIENSPLH
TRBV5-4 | ASSLAGAGGRTEAF
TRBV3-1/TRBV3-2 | ASSWTGGLTEAF
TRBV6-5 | ASSYSSLSYNSPLH
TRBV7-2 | ASSLERYEQF
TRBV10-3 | AITSRDTEAF
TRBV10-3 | ASMGLLAGTSTDTQY
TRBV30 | AWSVSRGGYEQY
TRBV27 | ASSSSGTGVRGYT
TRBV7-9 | ASSLALDSNYGYT
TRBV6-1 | ASSERGTGGRSPLH
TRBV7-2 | ASSGGTGKETQY
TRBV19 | ASRRGRDPGELF
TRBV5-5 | ASSLGREDQPQH
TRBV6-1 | ASSEATGHFTPMKDIQY
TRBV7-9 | ACRDRDAGELF